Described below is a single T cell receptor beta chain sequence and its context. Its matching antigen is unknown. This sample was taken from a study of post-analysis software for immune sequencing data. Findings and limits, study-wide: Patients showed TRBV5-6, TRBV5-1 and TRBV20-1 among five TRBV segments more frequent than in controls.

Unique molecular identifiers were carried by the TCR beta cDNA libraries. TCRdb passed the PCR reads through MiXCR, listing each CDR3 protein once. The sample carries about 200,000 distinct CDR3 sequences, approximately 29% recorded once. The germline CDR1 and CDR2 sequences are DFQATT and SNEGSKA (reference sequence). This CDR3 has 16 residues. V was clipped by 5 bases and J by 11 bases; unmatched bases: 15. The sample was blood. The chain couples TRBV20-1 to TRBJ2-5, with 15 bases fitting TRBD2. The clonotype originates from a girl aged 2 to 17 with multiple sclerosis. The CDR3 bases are TGCAGTGCTTCACCGGGACTAGCGGGAGGAATTCGAGAGCAGTACTTC. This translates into CSASPGLAGGIREQYF.